The clone carrying this T cell receptor (beta chain) was seen at least ten times. Germline lookup yields CDR1 SQVTM and CDR2 ANQGSEA. Trimming stripped 2 bases from V and 10 bases from J, with 6 bases between. CDR3 length: 10 amino acids. This sample was taken from a study of CD8 T cells in ankylosing spondylitis. TCRdb reprocessed the 5' RACE reads with MiXCR, giving one entry per CDR3 protein. The sample gives some 120,000 distinct CDR3 sequences, roughly 13% of which show up once; just under 3% is in the top ten. The TCR was taken from a female donor with ankylosing spondylitis or in good health (not recorded which). Sequencing was performed on blood, either unsorted or a sorted T cell fraction (not recorded which). The gene calls are TRBV29-1 and TRBJ2-1, with D hard to call. CDR3 coding DNA: TGCAGCGTTGAATTCAGGGAGCAGTTCTTC. It yields the protein CSVEFREQFF.